The 7 T cell receptor beta chains reported below all come from one sample, sequenced in a study of T cells in Graves' hyperthyroidism and ophthalmopathy. TCR beta CDR3 regions were amplified from RNA. HTBI primers were used for first-round RT-PCR of the TCR CDR3. TCRdb called the multiplex PCR reads again in MiXCR, with one record for every CDR3 protein. The table has 500,000 or so distinct CDR3 sequences, approximately 17% seen once. Input material: blood. Receptor source: a woman aged 18-35 years with Graves' ophthalmopathy.

This clonotype came up a few times. This chain joins TRBV6-2 or TRBV6-3 and TRBJ2-6; TRBD1 agrees at 8 bases. There are 17 residues in the CDR3. Germline V gene lookup returns CDR1 MNHEY and CDR2 SVGEGT. The V segment lost 5 bases and the J segment 4 bases; nucleotides outside the gene matches: 10. CDR3 sequence reads: CASSLRAGGTGANVLTF. The CDR3 DNA reads as TGTGCCAGCAGTCTCCGGGCAGGGGGCACCGGGGCCAACGTCCTGACTTTC.

About this clonotype: Possible read error: a much larger clone is one base away. This sequence joins TRBV10-3 and TRBJ1-2, with D possibly matching TRBD1 (5 bases). This CDR3 spans 13 amino acids. The V end was cut by 4 bases, the J end by 3 bases, with 9 bases between. Germline assignment: CDR1 ENHRY and CDR2 SYGVKD. In DNA, the CDR3 is TGTGCCATCAGTGGGGGCGAGTACTATGGCTACACCTTC. Translated: CAISGGEYYGYTF.

This chain uses TRBV4-3 with TRBJ2-2; possible D gene TRBD2, 5 bases. The CDR3 runs 18 residues. Between the trimmed V and J ends, which lost 1 base and 4 bases, there was a span of 19 bases. CDR1 and CDR2 from the germline V gene are LGHNA and YSLEER. The CDR3, as DNA: TGCGCCAGCAGCCAAGTGGGCAACTCGGACTTACGCACCGGGGAGCTGTTTTTT. This codes for CASSQVGNSDLRTGELFF.

The chain recombines TRBV20-1 with TRBJ2-1, with unresolved D. V was shortened by 1 base and J by 0 bases, with 4 bases between the two germline ends. Germline-derived CDR1 and CDR2 are DFQATT and SNEGSKA (reference sequence). This CDR3 has 13 amino acids. CDR3 in DNA: TGCAGTGCTAGAGCGAGCTCCTACAATGAGCAGTTCTTC. It is translated as CSARASSYNEQFF.

The table lists this clonotype with many counts. The rearrangement links TRBV20-1 to TRBJ1-5; TRBD1 matches 11 bases. The J segment lost 0 bases and the V segment lost 0 bases, leaving 4 bases of the junction unmatched. The CDR3 is 17 residues long. Germline assignment: CDR1 DFQATT and CDR2 SNEGSKA (reference sequence). The CDR3 DNA is TGCAGTGCTAGAGATCGGGACAGGGGGTATAGCAATCAGCCCCAGCATTTT. Amino acid sequence: CSARDRDRGYSNQPQHF.

This clonotype showed up many times. The chain links TRBV30 to TRBJ1-1; no definite D call. The CDR3 is 16 amino acids. Deletions cut 0 bases from V and 0 bases from J, with 14 bases between. Germline lookup yields CDR1 GTSNPN and CDR2 SVGIG (reference sequence). The CDR3 reads CAWSVPPGLLNTEAFF. The DNA for the CDR3 is TGTGCCTGGAGTGTACCTCCCGGCCTTTTGAACACTGAAGCTTTCTTT.

This clonotype was seen ten or more times. The J gene is TRBJ2-3, the V gene TRBV30, with 9 positions matching TRBD1. CDR3 length: 13 amino acids. V shed 5 bases, J shed 0 bases, and the junction held 0 bases outside the gene matches. The germline gives CDR1 GTSNPN, CDR2 SVGIG (reference sequence). The CDR3 DNA sequence: TGTGCCTGGGGGACAGGGAGCACAGATACGCAGTATTTT. Translation gives CAWGTGSTDTQYF.